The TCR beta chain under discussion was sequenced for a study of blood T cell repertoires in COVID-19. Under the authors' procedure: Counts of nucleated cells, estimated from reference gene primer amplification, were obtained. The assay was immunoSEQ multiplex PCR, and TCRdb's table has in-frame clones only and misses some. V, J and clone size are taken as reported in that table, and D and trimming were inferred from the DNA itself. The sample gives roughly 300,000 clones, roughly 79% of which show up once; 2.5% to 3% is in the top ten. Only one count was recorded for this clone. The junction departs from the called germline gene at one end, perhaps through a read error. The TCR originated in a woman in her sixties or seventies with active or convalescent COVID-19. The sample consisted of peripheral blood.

CDR3 sequence (DNA): TGCGCCAGCAGCCAACCGGGACTAGCGGGGGAAAGGGTCTTC. Its protein is CASSQPGLAGERVF. The chain is built from TRBV4-3 and TRBJ2-1, with TRBD2 matching over 14 bases. Germline V gives CDR1 LGHNA, CDR2 YSLEER. The CDR3 has 14 residues.